What follows are 28 T cell receptor beta chains derived from one specimen sequenced in a study of T cell responses to AZD1222 COVID-19 vaccine. TCRdb keeps only in-frame clones here, not all; method: immunoSEQ multiplex PCR. The sample lists roughly 120,000 clones; 70% to 90% were seen once. Source: peripheral blood, taken on day 0 of AZD1222 vaccination. Receptor source: an adult in good health.

The table lists this clone with a count of one. The CDR3 loop reads CASSFASQETQYF. The CDR3 bases are TGTGCCAGCAGTTTCGCCAGCCAAGAGACCCAGTACTTC. This rearrangement joins TRBV28 to TRBJ2-5; D not resolved. CDR3 size: 13 residues. V was pared by 3 bases and J by 1 base, with 6 bases between. Per germline, CDR1 MDHEN and CDR2 SYDVKM. The whole variable domain, remainder taken from reference TRBV28 and TRBJ2-5, is DVKVTQSSRYLVKRTGEKVFLECVQDMDHENMFWYRQDPGLGLRLIYFSYDVKMKEKGDIPEGYSVSREKKERFSLILESASTNQTSMYLCASSFASQETQYFGPGTRLLVL.

The chain couples TRBV9 to TRBJ2-7, with 8 nucleotides matching TRBD2. The CDR3 is made up of 15 amino acids. Germline CDR1 and CDR2: SGDLS and YYNGEE. Losses at the gene ends were 4 bases for V and 2 bases for J; bases not matched to a gene: 8. This CDR3 is CASSISGGIPYEQYF. Written as DNA, the CDR3 is TGTGCCAGCAGCATCTCGGGAGGGATACCCTACGAGCAGTACTTC. The whole variable domain, remainder taken from reference TRBV9 and TRBJ2-7, is DSGVTQTPKHLITATGQRVTLRCSPRSGDLSVYWYQQSLDQGLQFLIQYYNGEERAKGNILERFSAQQFPDLHSELNLSSLELGDSALYFCASSISGGIPYEQYFGPGTRLTVT.

This clone has more than one count but fewer than ten. V is TRBV9 and J is TRBJ2-7, with TRBD2 identical over 11 bases. The V segment lost 3 bases and the J segment 4 bases; nucleotides outside the gene matches: 6. The CDR3 extends over 15 amino acids. CDR1 and CDR2 from the germline V gene are SGDLS and YYNGEE. CDR3 loop: CASSESTSGIYEQYF. The CDR3 nucleotides are TGTGCCAGCAGCGAGTCGACTAGCGGGATATACGAGCAGTACTTC.

The chain is built from TRBV27 and TRBJ2-1, with 9 bases identical to TRBD2. Losses at the gene ends were 5 bases for V and 7 bases for J; bases not matched to a gene: 12. Germline CDR1 and CDR2: MNHEY and SMNVEV (reference sequence). This CDR3 is built from 16 residues. The CDR3 DNA is TGTGCCAGCAGTGCCGCTGGCGGGGGGGCGGGTAATGAGCAGTTCTTC. It is translated as CASSAAGGGAGNEQFF.

J is TRBJ2-2 and V is TRBV14, with D unresolved. The germline CDR1 and CDR2 sequences are SGHDN and FVKESK. V lost 3 bases, J lost 2 bases, and 7 bases lay in between. CDR3 length: 14 residues. DNA of the CDR3: TGTGCCAGCAGCCAGACCAGAAACACCGGGGAGCTGTTTTTT. This translates into CASSQTRNTGELFF.

The chain employs TRBV4-1 and TRBJ2-7; TRBD1 matches 7 bases. Germline-derived CDR1 and CDR2 are MGHRA and YSYEKL. V lost 4 bases, J lost 2 bases, and 5 bases stayed unmatched. The CDR3 has 14 amino acids. In nucleotides, the CDR3 is TGCGCCAGCAGCCCCGATGACAGGGCCTACGAGCAGTACTTC. Amino acids: CASSPDDRAYEQYF.

This chain connects TRBV19 to TRBJ2-1; tentative D call: TRBD1 (5 bases). This CDR3 is 14 amino acids long. V lost 8 bases, J lost 5 bases, and 16 bases lay in between. The germline V gene encodes CDR1 LNHDA and CDR2 SQIVND (reference sequence). This chain's CDR3 is CASSIEDKDNEQFF. The CDR3 DNA follows: TGTGCCAGTTCCATTGAGGACAAAGACAATGAGCAGTTCTTC. Full variable domain (missing parts from reference TRBV19 and TRBJ2-1): DGGITQSPKYLFRKEGQNVTLSCEQNLNHDAMYWYRQDPGQGLRLIYYSQIVNDFQKGDIAEGYSVSREKKESFPLTVTSAQKNPTAFYLCASSIEDKDNEQFFGPGTRLTVL.

The chain joins TRBV12-3 or TRBV12-4 to TRBJ1-5; a weak D match, TRBD1 (5 bases). This CDR3 is 13 amino acids long. V was shortened by 7 bases and J by 2 bases, with 9 bases between the two germline ends. CDR3 coding DNA: TGTGCCAGCACCCCCAGGGGCAATCAGCCCCAGCATTTT. Its translation is CASTPRGNQPQHF.

The gene calls are TRBV9 and TRBJ2-1, with 9 bases identical to TRBD2. This CDR3 has 15 amino acids. With 3 bases clipped from V and 6 bases from J, the junction kept 7 bases outside the gene matches. Germline V gives CDR1 SGDLS, CDR2 YYNGEE. CDR3 coding DNA: TGTGCCAGCAGCGCCGAGGGACTAGCCTTCAATGAGCAGTTCTTC. It translates to CASSAEGLAFNEQFF.

V and J are TRBV28 and TRBJ1-6, with D possibly TRBD1 on 5 matching bases. The CDR3 spans 14 residues. Deletions cut 5 bases from V and 5 bases from J, with 10 bases between. CDR1 MDHEN and CDR2 SYDVKM come from the germline V gene. CDR3 protein: CASSRDLNNSPLHF. In DNA form, the CDR3 reads TGTGCCAGCAGTAGGGACCTTAATAATTCACCCCTCCACTTT.

The genes are TRBV29-1 and TRBJ2-7; TRBD1 agrees at 7 bases. V was pared by 8 bases and J by 2 bases, with 21 bases of the junction left unmatched. This CDR3 has 17 amino acids. Per germline, CDR1 SQVTM and CDR2 ANQGSEA. The CDR3, as DNA: TGCAGCTTATGGGGGTCCCAGGGACAGCGATTAACCTACGAGCAGTACTTC. Its translation: CSLWGSQGQRLTYEQYF.

The rearrangement links TRBV7-8 to TRBJ2-7, with D possibly matching TRBD1 (6 bases). The CDR3 runs to 16 residues. The V gene's germline CDR1 is SGHVS and CDR2 FQNEAQ. Trimming removed 3 bases from V and 3 bases from J, with 18 bases in between. CDR3 nucleotide sequence: TGTGCCAGCAGCTTCCAGACCGGGACACCTGTCTACGAGCAGTACTTC. Its protein is CASSFQTGTPVYEQYF. The entire variable domain, with the rest obtained from reference TRBV7-8 and TRBJ2-7, is as follows: GAGVSQSPRYKVAKRGQDVALRCDPISGHVSLFWYQQALGQGPEFLTYFQNEAQLDKSGLPSDRFFAERPEGSVSTLKIQRTQQEDSAVYLCASSFQTGTPVYEQYFGPGTRLTVT.

The chain uses TRBV27 and TRBJ2-7; D is uncertain. Trimming cost V 4 bases and J 3 bases, with 7 bases left between them. This CDR3 is built from 12 residues. Germline CDR1 and CDR2: MNHEY and SMNVEV (reference sequence). CDR3 loop: CASSSDYYEQYF. Here the CDR3 DNA reads TGTGCCAGCAGTTCGGATTACTACGAGCAGTACTTC.

The CDR3 DNA is TGTGCCAGTAGGCCTCCAGTCTCTGGAAACACCATATATTTT. The encoded protein is CASRPPVSGNTIYF. The rearrangement joins TRBV19 to TRBJ1-3; D not certain. V lost 6 bases and J lost 0, with 9 bases in between. This CDR3 has 14 residues. Germline loops: CDR1 LNHDA, CDR2 SQIVND (reference sequence).

This sequence joins TRBV10-1 and TRBJ1-1, with 11 positions matching TRBD1. This CDR3 is built from 14 residues. CDR1 is WNHNN and CDR2 is SYGVQD in the germline V gene (reference sequence). The V gene end was trimmed by 4 bases and the J gene end by 4 bases; junction bases not matched to a gene: 2. The CDR3 loop reads CASSAGTGGTEAFF. CDR3 sequence (DNA): TGCGCCAGCAGTGCCGGGACAGGGGGCACTGAAGCTTTCTTT.

V is TRBV2 and J is TRBJ1-2; 8 bases are a match to TRBD1. The CDR3 consists of 15 residues. V shed 2 bases, J shed 1 base, and the junction held 3 bases outside the gene matches. Germline values: CDR1 SNHLY, CDR2 FYNNEI. CDR3 region: CASSESTGGNYGYTF. CDR3 in DNA: TGTGCCAGCAGTGAAAGTACAGGGGGTAACTATGGCTACACCTTC.

J is TRBJ1-2 and V is TRBV18, with D unclear. Germline V gives CDR1 KGHSH, CDR2 LQKENI. Trimming pared 3 bases from V and 4 bases from J, leaving 6 bases between. The CDR3 is 12 amino acids. The CDR3 nucleotides read TGTGCCAGCTCACCGGCGGGCTATGGCTACACCTTC. Protein sequence: CASSPAGYGYTF.

This chain links TRBV14 with TRBJ2-5; D not certain. Germline V gene sequence: CDR1 SGHDN, CDR2 FVKESK. The V gene lost 2 bases and the J gene lost 2 bases, with 9 bases spanning the gap. The CDR3 loop spans 14 amino acids. In nucleotides, the CDR3 is TGTGCCAGCAGCCAAATTCCCAGTCAAGAGACCCAGTACTTC. The encoded protein is CASSQIPSQETQYF. Drawing the rest from reference TRBV14 and TRBJ2-5, the complete variable domain is EAGVTQFPSHSVIEKGQTVTLRCDPISGHDNLYWYRRVMGKEIKFLLHFVKESKQDESGMPNNRFLAERTGGTYSTLKVQPAELEDSGVYFCASSQIPSQETQYFGPGTRLLVL.

The rearrangement links TRBV6-4 to TRBJ1-5; D not resolved. Germline assignment: CDR1 MRHNA and CDR2 SNTAGT. The length of the CDR3 is 14 residues. The germline V and J ends were trimmed by 8 bases and 3 bases, with 14 bases remaining between them. The CDR3 DNA reads as TGTGCCAGCCCACCGGGAGCCAACAATCAGCCCCAGCATTTT. Translated, it gives CASPPGANNQPQHF.

The gene calls are TRBV10-3 and TRBJ1-1, with D hard to call. The germline V and J ends were trimmed by 4 bases and 6 bases, with 9 bases remaining between them. The CDR3 runs 12 residues. Per the germline V gene, CDR1 is ENHRY and CDR2 is SYGVKD. The CDR3 protein is CAISAVGAEAFF. CDR3 DNA: TGTGCCATCAGTGCGGTAGGTGCTGAAGCTTTCTTT.

V is TRBV5-1 and J is TRBJ2-2; D remains ambiguous. Trimming pared 4 bases from V and 5 bases from J, leaving 18 bases between. Looked up from germline, CDR1 is SGHRS and CDR2 is YFSETQ. This CDR3 contains 16 residues. The CDR3 loop reads CASSDQRAAGTGELFF. In DNA, the CDR3 is TGCGCCAGCAGCGACCAACGTGCGGCCGGAACCGGGGAGCTGTTTTTT.

This chain connects TRBV30 to TRBJ1-2; no definite D call. CDR3 length: 11 residues. V lost 2 bases and J lost 1, with 2 bases in between. Germline V CDR1 and CDR2: GTSNPN, SVGIG (reference sequence). CDR3 sequence reads: CAWSNNYGYTF. The DNA of the CDR3 is TGTGCCTGGAGTAATAACTATGGCTACACCTTC.

The J gene is TRBJ2-7, the V gene TRBV7-6; D not resolved. The germline CDR1 and CDR2 sequences are SGHVS and FNYEAQ. Trimming left V 0 bases short and J 0 bases short, with 12 bases between. This CDR3 has 16 amino acids. The DNA of the CDR3 is TGTGCCAGCAGCTTAGCCTCGGGCTTTAGCTCCTACGAGCAGTACTTC. Its protein is CASSLASGFSSYEQYF. The full variable domain, rest sourced from reference TRBV7-6 and TRBJ2-7, is GAGVSQSPRYKVTKRGQDVALRCDPISGHVSLYWYRQALGQGPEFLTYFNYEAQQDKSGLPNDRFSAERPEGSISTLTIQRTEQRDSAMYRCASSLASGFSSYEQYFGPGTRLTVT.

The chain combines TRBV7-8 with TRBJ1-1; D uncertain. Germline lookup yields CDR1 SGHVS and CDR2 FQNEAQ. This CDR3 is 13 amino acids long. V lost 1 base and J lost 4, with 7 bases in between. CDR3 sequence (DNA): TGTGCCAGCAGCTTAGGGTTAAGCACTGAAGCTTTCTTT. Translating it yields CASSLGLSTEAFF.

The rearrangement joins TRBV6-5 to TRBJ1-6; D ambiguous. The CDR3 loop spans 16 amino acids. Germline V gene sequence: CDR1 MNHEY, CDR2 SVGAGI. Trimming cost V 0 bases and J 5 bases, with 11 bases left between them. In DNA, the CDR3 is TGTGCCAGCAGTTACTCGATCCCCCGTGATAATTCACCCCTCCACTTT. Translated, it gives CASSYSIPRDNSPLHF.

The rearrangement uses TRBV18 and TRBJ2-3, with D possibly being TRBD2 (6 bases). The V end lost 3 bases, the J end lost 0 bases, and 22 bases lay between the germline ends. The CDR3 has 19 residues. CDR1 is KGHSH, CDR2 LQKENI, per germline. This CDR3 is CASSPQDYAPSGSTDTQYF. The DNA for the CDR3 is TGTGCCAGCTCACCCCAGGACTACGCCCCGTCGGGAAGCACAGATACGCAGTATTTT.

About this clone itself: A much larger clone differs from this one at a single base, so this may be a read error. The chain couples TRBV29-1 to TRBJ2-1; D might be TRBD1 (5 bases). Germline V lookup: CDR1 SQVTM, CDR2 ANQGSEA. CDR3 length: 14 amino acids. The CDR3 DNA follows: TGCAGCGTTGAGTTGGCAGGGATCCTTCATGAGCAGCTCTTC. It is translated as CSVELAGILHEQLF.

This chain connects TRBV15 to TRBJ2-1, with 10 bases fitting TRBD2. Germline V gene lookup returns CDR1 LNHNV and CDR2 YYDKDF (reference sequence). V dropped 3 bases and J dropped 4; count of bases not matched to a gene: 0. The CDR3 runs to 14 residues. CDR3: CATSRTSGYNEQFF. DNA for the CDR3: TGTGCCACCAGCAGGACTAGCGGGTACAATGAGCAGTTCTTC.